This is a list of T cell receptor beta chains from one sample in a study of cytomegalovirus exposure and HLA in healthy donors. TCRdb keeps only in-frame clones here, not all; method: immunoSEQ multiplex PCR. The profile shows 150,000 to 200,000 clones, around 77% of them singletons. Sample: PBMCs. The receptors were gathered from a man aged 60 to 69 in good health and CMV-seronegative. The CDR3 runs from the conserved cysteine through the conserved F or W. Each record gives: J gene, V gene, D gene, CDR3 protein, CDR3 DNA. A D gene is named only where the DNA matches it firmly.

j_gene: TRBJ2-5; v_gene: TRBV5-1; d_gene: TRBD1; CDR3aa: CASSLDGTGQETQYF; CDR3nt: TGCGCCAGCAGCTTGGATGGGACAGGGCAAGAGACCCAGTACTTC
j_gene: TRBJ2-2; v_gene: TRBV2; d_gene: -; CDR3aa: CASSPLALGTGELFF; CDR3nt: TGTGCCAGCAGTCCCCTAGCGCTCGGGACCGGGGAGCTGTTTTTT
j_gene: TRBJ2-1; v_gene: TRBV5-1; d_gene: TRBD1; CDR3aa: CASSLAVGRGNYNEQFF; CDR3nt: TGCGCCAGCAGCTTGGCCGTGGGCAGGGGGAACTACAATGAGCAGTTCTTC
j_gene: TRBJ2-5; v_gene: TRBV12-5; d_gene: TRBD2; CDR3aa: CASGRGGARETQYF; CDR3nt: TGTGCTAGTGGTCGGGGGGGGGCCCGGGAGACCCAGTACTTC
j_gene: TRBJ2-5; v_gene: TRBV2; d_gene: TRBD1; CDR3aa: CASSEVEQGFGETQYF; CDR3nt: TGTGCCAGCAGTGAAGTAGAACAGGGGTTCGGAGAGACCCAGTACTTC
j_gene: TRBJ2-2; v_gene: TRBV5-4; d_gene: -; CDR3aa: CASSLLATNTGELFF; CDR3nt: TGTGCCAGCAGCTTGCTAGCGACGAACACCGGGGAGCTGTTTTTT
j_gene: TRBJ2-1; v_gene: TRBV7-9; d_gene: TRBD2; CDR3aa: CASSGRTSGDTYNEQFF; CDR3nt: TGTGCCAGCAGCGGTCGGACTAGCGGGGACACCTACAATGAGCAGTTCTTC
j_gene: TRBJ2-1; v_gene: TRBV5-1; d_gene: TRBD1; CDR3aa: CASSQGQGAQNEQFF; CDR3nt: TGCGCCAGCAGCCAGGGACAGGGGGCGCAGAATGAGCAGTTCTTC
j_gene: TRBJ2-5; v_gene: TRBV5-1; d_gene: -; CDR3aa: CASSSPGRGQETQYF; CDR3nt: TGCGCCAGCAGCTCCCCGGGCCGGGGGCAAGAGACCCAGTACTTC
j_gene: TRBJ2-1; v_gene: TRBV11-2; d_gene: TRBD1; CDR3aa: CASSLDLGQGYNEQFF; CDR3nt: TGTGCCAGCAGCTTAGATCTTGGACAGGGGTACAATGAGCAGTTCTTC
j_gene: TRBJ2-7; v_gene: TRBV28; d_gene: TRBD1; CDR3aa: CASSSPGTGSYEQYF; CDR3nt: TGTGCCAGCAGTTCCCCCGGGACAGGGTCCTACGAGCAGTACTTC